These T cell receptor beta chains were read from a single sample in a study of cytomegalovirus exposure and HLA in healthy donors. The data were produced by immunoSEQ multiplex PCR, yet TCRdb's version contains in-frame clones alone and is incomplete. This sample contains roughly 140,000 clones. The source material was PBMCs. The receptor set was obtained from a male donor in good health and CMV-seronegative. Both conserved end residues are part of each CDR3.

cdr3_length,j_call,v_call,cdr3_aa
12,TRBJ2-1,TRBV7-9,CASSSQKNEQFF
13,TRBJ1-1,TRBV6-5,CASSYSRGTEAFF
14,TRBJ1-3,TRBV6-5,CASSYKSGGNTIYF
18,TRBJ1-5,TRBV7-8,CASSPAGGGGISNQPQHF
13,TRBJ1-5,TRBV19,CASSADSNQPQHF
15,TRBJ1-5,TRBV4-3,CASSQDLGTGQPQHF
13,TRBJ2-7,TRBV15,CATGDRVRDEQYF
16,TRBJ2-5,TRBV18,CASSPPLAGGRETQYF
16,TRBJ2-7,TRBV11-2,CASSLVSADTSYEQYF
15,TRBJ1-6,TRBV4-1,CASRIEQGANSPLHF
15,TRBJ2-7,TRBV6-5,CASSYGGTGDYEQYF
14,TRBJ1-1,TRBV5-1,CASSPLDIRQEAFF
15,TRBJ1-2,TRBV25-1,CASSGWTGENYGYTF
16,TRBJ2-7,TRBV9,CASSGTSGGPSYEQYF
17,TRBJ2-1,TRBV2,CASRGPGAGVGGNEQFF
14,TRBJ2-7,TRBV5-6,CASAQGGGAYEQYF
14,TRBJ2-5,TRBV29-1,CSVDKLAGRETQYF
16,TRBJ2-3,TRBV19,CASSTQTSGGADTQYF
18,TRBJ2-5,TRBV4-2,CASSQASRSGRWAETQYF
15,TRBJ1-6,TRBV7-3,CASSLGSGISSPLHF
14,TRBJ2-2,TRBV10-2,CASSTTGSTGELFF
15,TRBJ2-7,TRBV6-5,CASSYSTGISYEQYF
14,TRBJ2-7,TRBV28,CASRTGTGLYEQYF
14,TRBJ1-5,TRBV28,CASSLRQGYQPQHF
14,TRBJ2-7,TRBV5-1,CASSLSGTAYEQYF
12,TRBJ1-1,TRBV30,CAWTEVNTEAFF